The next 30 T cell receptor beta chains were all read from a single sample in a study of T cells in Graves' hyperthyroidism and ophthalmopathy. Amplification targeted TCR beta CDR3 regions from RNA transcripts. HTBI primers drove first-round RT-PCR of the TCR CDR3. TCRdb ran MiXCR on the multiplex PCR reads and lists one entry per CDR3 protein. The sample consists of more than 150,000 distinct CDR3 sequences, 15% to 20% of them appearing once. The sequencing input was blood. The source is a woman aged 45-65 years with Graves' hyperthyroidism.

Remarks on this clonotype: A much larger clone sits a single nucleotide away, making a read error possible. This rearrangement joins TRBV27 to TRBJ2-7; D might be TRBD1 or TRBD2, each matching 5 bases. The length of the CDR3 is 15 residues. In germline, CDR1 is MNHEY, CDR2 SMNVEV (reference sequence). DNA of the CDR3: TGTGCCAGCAGTTTTGGGGCTCAGGGAGCCTACGAGCAGTGCTTC. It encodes CASSFGAQGAYEQCF.

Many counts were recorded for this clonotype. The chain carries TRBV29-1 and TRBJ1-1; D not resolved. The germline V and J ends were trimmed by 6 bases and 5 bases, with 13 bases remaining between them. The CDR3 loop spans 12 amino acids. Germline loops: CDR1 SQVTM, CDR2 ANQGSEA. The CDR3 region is CSVTQFRTEAFF. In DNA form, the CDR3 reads TGCAGCGTGACACAGTTTAGAACTGAAGCTTTCTTT.

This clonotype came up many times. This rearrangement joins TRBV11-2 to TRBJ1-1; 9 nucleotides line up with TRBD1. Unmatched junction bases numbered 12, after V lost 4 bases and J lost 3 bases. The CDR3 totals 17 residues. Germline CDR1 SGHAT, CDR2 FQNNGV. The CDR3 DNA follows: TGTGCCAGCAGCTCCCGGACAGGGGAGAGTACGGACACTGAAGCTTTCTTT. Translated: CASSSRTGESTDTEAFF. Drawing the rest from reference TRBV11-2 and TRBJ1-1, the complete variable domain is EAGVAQSPRYKIIEKRQSVAFWCNPISGHATLYWYQQILGQGPKLLIQFQNNGVVDDSQLPKDRFSAERLKGVDSTLKIQPAKLEDSAVYLCASSSRTGESTDTEAFFGQGTRLTVV.

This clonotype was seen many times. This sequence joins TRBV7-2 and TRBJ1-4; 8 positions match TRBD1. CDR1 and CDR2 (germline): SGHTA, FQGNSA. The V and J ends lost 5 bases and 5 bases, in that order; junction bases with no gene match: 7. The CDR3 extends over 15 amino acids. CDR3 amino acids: CASSINRGANEKLFF. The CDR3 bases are TGTGCCAGCAGCATCAACAGGGGGGCGAATGAAAAACTGTTTTTT. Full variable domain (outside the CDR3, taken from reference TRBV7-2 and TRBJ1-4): GAGVSQSPSNKVTEKGKDVELRCDPISGHTALYWYRQSLGQGLEFLIYFQGNSAPDKSGLPSDRFSAERTGGSVSTLTIQRTQQEDSAVYLCASSINRGANEKLFFGSGTQLSVL.

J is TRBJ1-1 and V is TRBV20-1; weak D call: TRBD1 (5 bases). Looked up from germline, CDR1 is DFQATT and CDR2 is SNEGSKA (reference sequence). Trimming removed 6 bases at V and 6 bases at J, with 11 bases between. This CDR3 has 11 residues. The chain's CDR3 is CSASRGPEAFF. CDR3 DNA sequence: TGCAGTGCCAGTAGGGGCCCTGAAGCTTTCTTT.

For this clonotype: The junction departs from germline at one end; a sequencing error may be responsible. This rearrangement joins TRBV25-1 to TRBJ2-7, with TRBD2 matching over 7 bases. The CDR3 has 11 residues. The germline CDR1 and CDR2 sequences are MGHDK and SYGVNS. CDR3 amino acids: CDSSPGGEQYF. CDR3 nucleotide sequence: TGTGACAGCTCACCCGGGGGGGAGCAGTACTTC.

The CDR3: CASSYTDPAGPNEQFF. CDR3 nucleotides: TGTGCCAGCAGTTACACGGACCCGGCGGGTCCCAATGAGCAGTTCTTC. This chain joins TRBV6-5 and TRBJ2-1; possibly TRBD2 for D (5 bases). Germline-derived CDR1 and CDR2 are MNHEY and SVGAGI. The CDR3 has 16 residues. Trimming removed 2 bases at V and 6 bases at J, with 17 bases between.

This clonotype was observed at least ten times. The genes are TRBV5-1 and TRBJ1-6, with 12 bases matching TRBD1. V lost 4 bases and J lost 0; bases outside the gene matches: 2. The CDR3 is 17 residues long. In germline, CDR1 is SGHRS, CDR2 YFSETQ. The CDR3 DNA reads TGCGCCAGCAGCCCGGGACAGGGGGCCTCCTATAATTCACCCCTCCACTTT. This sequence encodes CASSPGQGASYNSPLHF.

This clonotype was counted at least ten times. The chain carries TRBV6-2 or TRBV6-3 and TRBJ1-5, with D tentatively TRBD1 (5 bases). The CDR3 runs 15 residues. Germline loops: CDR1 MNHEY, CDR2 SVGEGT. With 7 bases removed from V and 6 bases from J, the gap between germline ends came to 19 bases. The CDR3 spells CASTPSVLGGQPQHF. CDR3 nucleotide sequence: TGTGCCAGCACCCCCTCGGTGTTGGGGGGTCAGCCCCAGCATTTT.

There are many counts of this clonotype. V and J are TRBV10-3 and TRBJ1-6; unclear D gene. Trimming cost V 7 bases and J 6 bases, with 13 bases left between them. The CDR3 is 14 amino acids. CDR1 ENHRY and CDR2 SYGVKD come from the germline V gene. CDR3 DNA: TGTGCCATCAACAGCGACGTTACTAATTCACCCCTCCACTTT. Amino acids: CAINSDVTNSPLHF.

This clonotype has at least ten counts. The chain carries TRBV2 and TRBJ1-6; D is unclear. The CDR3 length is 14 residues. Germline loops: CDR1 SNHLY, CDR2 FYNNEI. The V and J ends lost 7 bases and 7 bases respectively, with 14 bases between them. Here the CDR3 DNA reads TGTGCCAGCACCTTTATTCAAGGCAATTCACCCCTCCACTTT. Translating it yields CASTFIQGNSPLHF.

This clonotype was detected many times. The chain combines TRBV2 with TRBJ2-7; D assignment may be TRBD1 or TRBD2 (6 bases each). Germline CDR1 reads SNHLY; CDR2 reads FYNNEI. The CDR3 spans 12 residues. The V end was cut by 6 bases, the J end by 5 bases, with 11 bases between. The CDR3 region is CASSGGGDEQYF. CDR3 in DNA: TGTGCCAGCAGCGGGGGCGGCGACGAGCAGTACTTC.

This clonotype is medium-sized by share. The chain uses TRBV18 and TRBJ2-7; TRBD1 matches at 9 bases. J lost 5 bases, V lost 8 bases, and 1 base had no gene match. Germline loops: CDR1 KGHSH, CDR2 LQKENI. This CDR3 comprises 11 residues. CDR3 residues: CASRTGDEQYF. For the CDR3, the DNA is TGTGCCAGCCGGACAGGGGACGAGCAGTACTTC.

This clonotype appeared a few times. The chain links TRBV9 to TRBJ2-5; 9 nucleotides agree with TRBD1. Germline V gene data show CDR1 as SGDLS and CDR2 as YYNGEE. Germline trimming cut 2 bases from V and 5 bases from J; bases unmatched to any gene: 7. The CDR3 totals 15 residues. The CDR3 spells CASSVSNRGLETQYF. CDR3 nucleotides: TGTGCCAGCAGCGTTTCCAACAGGGGGCTGGAGACCCAGTACTTC.

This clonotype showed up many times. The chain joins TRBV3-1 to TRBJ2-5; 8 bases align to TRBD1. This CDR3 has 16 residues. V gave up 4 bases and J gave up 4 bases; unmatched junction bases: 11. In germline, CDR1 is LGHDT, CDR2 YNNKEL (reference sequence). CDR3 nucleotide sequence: TGTGCCAGCAGCCCTGTGGTCACAGGGGGTAGAGAGACCCAGTACTTC. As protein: CASSPVVTGGRETQYF.

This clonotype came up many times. Here the CDR3 reads CASSLAPGTANTGELFF. Here the CDR3 DNA reads TGTGCCAGCAGCCTCGCCCCCGGGACGGCGAACACCGGGGAGCTGTTTTTT. V and J are TRBV9 and TRBJ2-2; D may be TRBD1 or TRBD2 (5 bases each). The germline gives CDR1 SGDLS, CDR2 YYNGEE. The ends were cut back, 4 bases at V and 0 bases at J, with 16 bases in the middle. This CDR3 comprises 17 residues.

CDR3 loop: CSVEGLSLYGYTF. The CDR3, as DNA: TGCAGCGTTGAAGGTTTGTCTCTTTATGGCTACACCTTC. This rearrangement joins TRBV29-1 to TRBJ1-2; D unresolved. Trimming cost V 1 base and J 5 bases, with 11 bases left between them. This CDR3 region has 13 residues. The germline V gene has CDR1 SQVTM and CDR2 ANQGSEA.

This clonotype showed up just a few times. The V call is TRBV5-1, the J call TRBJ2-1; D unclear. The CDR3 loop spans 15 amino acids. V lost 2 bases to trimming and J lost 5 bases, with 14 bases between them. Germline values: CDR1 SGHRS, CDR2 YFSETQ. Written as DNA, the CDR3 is TGCGCCAGCAGCTTTGGGGATGTCCTGAACAATGAGCAGTTCTTC. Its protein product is CASSFGDVLNNEQFF.

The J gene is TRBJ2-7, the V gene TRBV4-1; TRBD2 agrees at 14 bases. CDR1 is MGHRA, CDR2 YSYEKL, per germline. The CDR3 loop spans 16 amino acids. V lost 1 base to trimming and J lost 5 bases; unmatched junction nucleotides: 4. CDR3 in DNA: TGCGCCAGCAGCCAAGGGACTAGCGGGGGGTCGAACGAGCAGTACTTC. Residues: CASSQGTSGGSNEQYF.

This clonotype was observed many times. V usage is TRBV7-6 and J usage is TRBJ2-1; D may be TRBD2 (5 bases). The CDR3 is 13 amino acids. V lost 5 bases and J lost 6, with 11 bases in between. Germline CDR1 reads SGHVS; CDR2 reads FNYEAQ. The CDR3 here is CASSQLGFNEQFF. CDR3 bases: TGTGCCAGCAGCCAACTAGGTTTCAATGAGCAGTTCTTC. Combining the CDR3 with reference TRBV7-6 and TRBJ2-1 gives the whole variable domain GAGVSQSPRYKVTKRGQDVALRCDPISGHVSLYWYRQALGQGPEFLTYFNYEAQQDKSGLPNDRFSAERPEGSISTLTIQRTEQRDSAMYRCASSQLGFNEQFFGPGTRLTVL.

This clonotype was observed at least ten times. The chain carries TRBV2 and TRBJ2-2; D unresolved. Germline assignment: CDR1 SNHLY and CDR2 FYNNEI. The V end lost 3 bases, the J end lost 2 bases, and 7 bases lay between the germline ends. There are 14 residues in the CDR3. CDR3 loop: CASSEATNTGELFF. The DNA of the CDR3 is TGTGCCAGCAGTGAGGCAACTAACACCGGGGAGCTGTTTTTT.

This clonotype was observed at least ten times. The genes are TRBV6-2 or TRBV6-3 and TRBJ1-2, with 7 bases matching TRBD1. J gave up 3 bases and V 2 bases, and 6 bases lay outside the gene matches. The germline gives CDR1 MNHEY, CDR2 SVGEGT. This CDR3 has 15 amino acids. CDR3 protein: CASSYPGQRHYGYTF. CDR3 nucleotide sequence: TGTGCCAGCAGTTACCCGGGACAGCGTCACTATGGCTACACCTTC.

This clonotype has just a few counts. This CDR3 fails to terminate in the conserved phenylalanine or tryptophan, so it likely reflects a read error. The DNA of the CDR3 is TGCAGTGCTAGGGCCGGGTACCCCGGGGGATCGAATTTGTACACTGAAGCTTTCCTT. Protein: CSARAGYPGGSNLYTEAFL. V and J are TRBV20-1 and TRBJ1-1; D may be TRBD1 (5 bases). The CDR3 length is 19 residues. Trimming cost V 3 bases and J 3 bases, with 29 bases left between them. The V gene's germline CDR1 is DFQATT and CDR2 SNEGSKA (reference sequence).

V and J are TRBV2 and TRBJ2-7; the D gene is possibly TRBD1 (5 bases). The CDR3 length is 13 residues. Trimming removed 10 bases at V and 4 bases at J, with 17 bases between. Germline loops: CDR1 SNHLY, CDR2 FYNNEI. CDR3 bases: TGTGCCATCCTTGACAGAAATCAATACGAGCAGTACTTC. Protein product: CAILDRNQYEQYF.

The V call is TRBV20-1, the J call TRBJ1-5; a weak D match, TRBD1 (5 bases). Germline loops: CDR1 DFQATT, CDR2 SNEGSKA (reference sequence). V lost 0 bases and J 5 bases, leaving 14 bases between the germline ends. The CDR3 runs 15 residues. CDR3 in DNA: TGCAGTGCTAGAGATCTGGGACTACCATATCAGCCCCAGCATTTT. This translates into CSARDLGLPYQPQHF.

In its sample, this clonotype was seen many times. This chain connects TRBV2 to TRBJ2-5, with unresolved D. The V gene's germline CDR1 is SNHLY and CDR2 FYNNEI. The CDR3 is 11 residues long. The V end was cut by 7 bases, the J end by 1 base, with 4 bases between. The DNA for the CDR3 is TGTGCCAGCACAATCCAAGAGACCCAGTACTTC. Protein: CASTIQETQYF.

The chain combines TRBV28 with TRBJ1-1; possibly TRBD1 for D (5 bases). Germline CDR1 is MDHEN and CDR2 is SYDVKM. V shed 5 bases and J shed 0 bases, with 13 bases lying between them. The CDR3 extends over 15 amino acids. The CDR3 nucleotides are TGTGCCAGCAGTCTCGGAGGGGTCATGAACACTGAAGCTTTCTTT. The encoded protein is CASSLGGVMNTEAFF.

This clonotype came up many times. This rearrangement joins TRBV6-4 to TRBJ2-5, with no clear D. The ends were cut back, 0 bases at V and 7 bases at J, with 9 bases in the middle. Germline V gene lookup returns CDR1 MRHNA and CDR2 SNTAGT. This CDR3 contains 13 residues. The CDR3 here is CASSDSEEGTQYF. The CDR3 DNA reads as TGTGCCAGCAGTGACTCGGAAGAAGGGACCCAGTACTTC.

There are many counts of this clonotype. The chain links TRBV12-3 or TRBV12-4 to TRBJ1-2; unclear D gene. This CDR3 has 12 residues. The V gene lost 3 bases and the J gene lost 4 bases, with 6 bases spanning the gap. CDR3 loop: CASSLAGYGYTF. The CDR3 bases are TGTGCCAGCAGTTTGGCGGGCTATGGCTACACCTTC.

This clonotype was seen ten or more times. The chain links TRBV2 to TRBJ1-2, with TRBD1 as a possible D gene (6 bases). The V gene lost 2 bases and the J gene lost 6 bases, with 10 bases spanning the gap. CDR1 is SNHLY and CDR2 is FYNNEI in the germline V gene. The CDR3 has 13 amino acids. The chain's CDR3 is CASSEPGENGYTF. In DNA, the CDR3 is TGTGCCAGCAGTGAACCAGGGGAGAATGGCTACACCTTC.